This entry lists 22 T cell receptor beta chains sequenced from one sample in a study of CD8+ T cells in alopecia areata. The treatment here: oral pan-JAK inhibitor, 5-10 mg twice daily. Once RNA had been extracted, it was reverse transcribed into cDNA to act as the sequencing template. The assay was immunoSEQ multiplex PCR, and TCRdb's table has in-frame clones only and misses some. The data contain about 140,000 clones, roughly 50% of them singletons. The specimen comprised CD8+ T cells sorted from blood, sampled at week 4, from a patient treated with tofacitinib. These receptors all come from a human donor with alopecia areata.

This clone turned up a few times. The chain is built from TRBV5-1 and TRBJ1-2; the D is unclear. The ends were cut back, 0 bases at V and 9 bases at J, with 15 bases in the middle. Germline-derived CDR1 and CDR2 are SGHRS and YFSETQ. This CDR3 has 14 amino acids. CDR3 coding DNA: TGCGCCAGCAGCTTGGAAGTGGGGTCTACGAGCTACACCTTC. Translation: CASSLEVGSTSYTF.

The rearrangement joins TRBV6-5 to TRBJ2-5; the match to TRBD1 covers 8 bases. The V segment lost 7 bases and the J segment 0 bases; nucleotides outside the gene matches: 4. The CDR3 consists of 14 residues. CDR1 and CDR2 (germline): MNHEY, SVGAGI. CDR3 sequence (DNA): TGTGCCAGCACCGACAGGGGTCACCAAGAGACCCAGTACTTC. Residues: CASTDRGHQETQYF.

CDR3 in amino acids: CSVGDNPNTEAFF. The CDR3 bases are TGCAGCGTTGGCGACAACCCTAACACTGAAGCTTTCTTT. The V call is TRBV29-1, the J call TRBJ1-1; D gene uncertain. Germline assignment: CDR1 SQVTM and CDR2 ANQGSEA. The V and J ends lost 4 bases and 2 bases respectively, with 11 bases between them. This CDR3 is built from 13 residues.

The chain combines TRBV11-2 with TRBJ2-1; D may match TRBD1 or TRBD2 (7 bases each). This CDR3 is built from 16 residues. CDR1 and CDR2 from the germline V gene are SGHAT and FQNNGV. The ends were cut back, 4 bases at V and 5 bases at J, with 18 bases in the middle. CDR3 sequence: CASSWEGDSHHNEQFF. CDR3 DNA sequence: TGTGCCAGCAGCTGGGAGGGGGACAGTCATCACAATGAGCAGTTCTTC.

The J gene is TRBJ1-6, the V gene TRBV7-9, with a tentative D call TRBD1 (5 bases). V shed 5 bases and J shed 8 bases, with 16 bases lying between them. The CDR3 has 15 amino acids. CDR1 is SEHNR and CDR2 is FQNEAQ in the germline V gene (reference sequence). CDR3 nucleotide sequence: TGTGCCAGCAGCCCTGTAGGGGTCCTATATTCACCCCTCCACTTT. It yields the protein CASSPVGVLYSPLHF.

The chain couples TRBV4-3 to TRBJ2-1; D call uncertain. The CDR3 contains 14 residues. V was shortened by 1 base and J by 6 bases, with 10 bases between the two germline ends. Germline V gives CDR1 LGHNA, CDR2 YSLEER. CDR3 sequence: CASSQVPMSNEQFF. DNA of the CDR3: TGCGCCAGCAGCCAAGTTCCCATGTCCAATGAGCAGTTCTTC.

The chain employs TRBV29-1 and TRBJ2-1, with TRBD2 matching over 12 bases. Germline CDR1 SQVTM, CDR2 ANQGSEA. Losses at the gene ends were 0 bases for V and 8 bases for J; bases not matched to a gene: 5. CDR3 length: 15 residues. In DNA form, the CDR3 reads TGCAGCGTTGAAGAACTAGCGGGGGGCATATATGAGCAGTTCTTC. Translated: CSVEELAGGIYEQFF.

The chain links TRBV30 to TRBJ2-7; TRBD2 matches 10 bases. The V gene's germline CDR1 is GTSNPN and CDR2 SVGIG (reference sequence). Trimming took 0 bases from V and 5 from J; bases not matched to a gene: 4. This CDR3 contains 14 residues. The CDR3 loop reads CAWSVLAGLDEQYF. The CDR3, as DNA: TGTGCCTGGAGTGTACTAGCGGGGTTAGACGAGCAGTACTTC.

This clone was seen only a few times. The chain has TRBV29-1 and TRBJ2-2; D is unclear. This CDR3 has 13 amino acids. Per germline, CDR1 SQVTM and CDR2 ANQGSEA. V gave up 6 bases and J gave up 6 bases, with 14 bases separating them. CDR3 sequence reads: CSVQRDRAGELFF. CDR3 bases: TGCAGCGTCCAAAGGGATCGGGCCGGGGAGCTGTTTTTT.

Only a few counts were recorded for this clone. The chain uses TRBV29-1 and TRBJ1-2; D uncertain. This CDR3 is built from 12 residues. Trimming took 3 bases from V and 8 from J, leaving 13 bases between them. Germline V lookup: CDR1 SQVTM, CDR2 ANQGSEA. The CDR3 DNA follows: TGCAGCGTTGAGGAGCCAGCGGGAGGCTACACCTTC. This encodes CSVEEPAGGYTF.

The chain uses TRBV2 and TRBJ2-1; 9 bases map to TRBD2. The trim removed 7 bases at V and 3 bases at J, leaving 4 bases unmatched. The germline V gene encodes CDR1 SNHLY and CDR2 FYNNEI. CDR3 length: 14 amino acids. DNA of the CDR3: TGTGCCAGCACAGCGGGGGGACTCTACAATGAGCAGTTCTTC. It yields the protein CASTAGGLYNEQFF.

This rearrangement joins TRBV27 to TRBJ2-5, with a possible D match to TRBD1 (6 bases). Germline CDR1 MNHEY, CDR2 SMNVEV (reference sequence). With 2 bases removed from V and 8 bases from J, the gap between germline ends came to 12 bases. This CDR3 is built from 13 residues. CDR3 nucleotide sequence: TGTGCCAGCAGTTTACTGGGGGCTGAAACCCAGTACTTC. This encodes CASSLLGAETQYF.

V and J are TRBV4-1 and TRBJ1-2; D unclear. V gave up 3 bases and J gave up 4 bases, with 12 bases separating them. Germline V CDR1 and CDR2: MGHRA, YSYEKL. The length of the CDR3 is 14 residues. The CDR3 DNA is TGCGCCAGCAGCCATGACGCCGAGATCTATGGCTACACCTTC. As protein: CASSHDAEIYGYTF.

This clone has just a few counts. The V and J genes are TRBV29-1 and TRBJ2-7, with 8 bases that match TRBD1. V was clipped by 4 bases and J by 3 bases; unmatched bases: 8. CDR1 is SQVTM, CDR2 ANQGSEA, per germline. The CDR3 spans 14 residues. In nucleotides, the CDR3 is TGCAGCGTTGTTGGGACAGGCATCGTCTACGAGCAGTACTTC. It translates to CSVVGTGIVYEQYF.

The CDR3 sequence is CASNTDQETQYF. CDR3 nucleotide sequence: TGTGCCAGCAATACGGACCAAGAGACCCAGTACTTC. The genes are TRBV9 and TRBJ2-5; the D is unclear. The CDR3 is 12 amino acids. CDR1 SGDLS and CDR2 YYNGEE come from the germline V gene. V lost 6 bases, J lost 0 bases, and 6 bases lay in between.

This clone has just a few counts. As DNA, the CDR3 is TGTGCCGCCGTATGGCAAGAGACCCAGTACTTC. It translates to CAAVWQETQYF. The chain employs TRBV7-9 and TRBJ2-5; D remains ambiguous. V was trimmed by 11 bases and J by 2 bases, leaving 9 bases between them. The CDR3 runs 11 residues. The germline gives CDR1 SEHNR, CDR2 FQNEAQ (reference sequence).

For the CDR3, the DNA is TGTGCCAGCAGCGTAGGCAGGGTGGACATTCAGTACTTC. It specifies CASSVGRVDIQYF. This chain connects TRBV9 to TRBJ2-4; maybe TRBD1 (5 bases). The germline gives CDR1 SGDLS, CDR2 YYNGEE. V was clipped by 0 bases and J by 8 bases, with 9 bases between them. There are 13 residues in the CDR3.

A note on this clone: Other DNA sequences within the sample encode an identical CDR3. The gene calls are TRBV18 and TRBJ1-2; unclear D gene. Germline values: CDR1 KGHSH, CDR2 LQKENI. This CDR3 has 13 amino acids. Trimming stripped 0 bases from V and 5 bases from J, with 7 bases between. The CDR3 nucleotides read TGTGCCAGCTCACCACCGAGGGAGTATGGCTACACCTTC. Protein product: CASSPPREYGYTF. The variable domain in full, completed from reference TRBV18 and TRBJ1-2, reads NAGVMQNPRHLVRRRGQEARLRCSPMKGHSHVYWYRQLPEEGLKFMVYLQKENIIDESGMPKERFSAEFPKEGPSILRIQQVVRGDSAAYFCASSPPREYGYTFGSGTRLTVV.

The V gene is TRBV30, the J gene TRBJ2-1; D is possibly TRBD2 (6 bases). The CDR3 is 13 residues long. Trimming cost V 2 bases and J 8 bases, with 13 bases left between them. CDR1 is GTSNPN and CDR2 is SVGIG in the germline V gene (reference sequence). The CDR3 here is CAWSQDWEDEQFF. The CDR3 DNA is TGTGCCTGGAGTCAGGACTGGGAGGATGAGCAGTTCTTC.

V and J are TRBV4-1 and TRBJ2-7; 8 nucleotides line up with TRBD1. Germline V lookup: CDR1 MGHRA, CDR2 YSYEKL. The CDR3 has 16 residues. V lost 0 bases to trimming and J lost 2 bases; unmatched junction nucleotides: 6. The CDR3 DNA sequence: TGCGCCAGCAGCCAAGAGTGGACAGGGCCAACCTACGAGCAGTACTTC. Protein: CASSQEWTGPTYEQYF.

The J gene is TRBJ1-2, the V gene TRBV6-6, with D possibly matching TRBD1 (6 bases). This CDR3 is 15 amino acids long. Germline values: CDR1 MNHNY, CDR2 SVGAGI (reference sequence). V lost 2 bases and J lost 3, with 13 bases in between. CDR3 region: CASSYEARGYYGYTF. DNA of the CDR3: TGTGCCAGCAGTTACGAAGCCAGGGGATACTATGGCTACACCTTC.

This clone was counted only a few times. The CDR3 DNA is TGTGCCAGCAGTTTTAAGGGTTATAATTCACCCCTCCACTTT. This codes for CASSFKGYNSPLHF. The chain joins TRBV6-5 to TRBJ1-6; D uncertain. This CDR3 contains 14 residues. Per the germline V gene, CDR1 is MNHEY and CDR2 is SVGAGI. Trimming removed 4 bases from V and 4 bases from J, with 8 bases in between.